The entry below gives a single T cell receptor beta chain sequence along with its context. This clone's antigen is unknown. Nothing much larger sits one base from this clone, and base qualities are not available. The data originate from a study of regulatory T cells after allogeneic stem cell transplantation (dated by TCRdb to between 2017 and 2018). Study-level background: Patients were stratified according to whether acute graft-versus-host disease had developed within 100 days after stem cell transplantation. Between patients who did and did not develop acute graft-versus-host disease, the study compared the regulatory T-cell TCR repertoire following allogeneic stem cell transplantation. Conventional CD4+ T cells defined as CD4+CD25+/-CD127+ were also sorted and TCR-sequenced for comparison in the study. Fluorescence-activated cell sorting was used to isolate CD4+CD25+CD127- regulatory T cells from patient PBMCs.

V is cut back by 3 bases and J by 0 bases, with 6 bases in the junction unmatched. The CDR3 covers 16 residues, taking in both the cysteine and the phenylalanine. The DNA shown is the 48-base CDR3, in frame from base 1. Via the germline V gene (reference sequence), CDR1 is MNHEY and CDR2 SMNVEV. The sample's time point, from its label and the paper: 30 days after allogeneic hematopoietic stem cell transplantation. At 30 days after allogeneic hematopoietic stem cell transplantation, peripheral blood mononuclear cells were collected from the patients. General study outcomes and caveats: In non-GvHD patients, the top 10 regulatory T-cell clones took up a significantly larger share of the repertoire, which suggests that presumably allo-specific protective clones had expanded. Compared with patients who had graft-versus-host disease, patients without the disease had a regulatory T-cell TCR repertoire that was more focused and less diverse. No regulatory T-cell clones were found to be shared by all patients, and no significant correlation was observed between sorted cell numbers and the inverse Simpson index. Diversity of the conventional CD4+ T-cell repertoire was not significantly different between patients with graft-versus-host disease and patients without graft-versus-host disease. Because the patient sample size was small, the findings needed validation in a larger cohort.

Sequenced on an Illumina MiSeq. After the RNA was reverse transcribed with the SMARTer RACE cDNA Amplification kit, the TCR beta CDR3 region was amplified. RNA from sorted cells was extracted with the RNeasy Mini Kit. Illumina paired-end sequencing was used to sequence the TCR beta amplicons. The authors' analysis ran thus. MiXCR, VDJtools and the tcR R package were used for TCR repertoire analysis. The inverse Simpson index was used to quantify diversity, and clones were categorized as rare, small, medium or expanded according to repertoire proportion. Using fastp at Q25 and MiXCR, TCRdb reprocessed the public reads and kept productive beta chains. CDR3 protein duplicates are merged, each entry listing the most common genes and DNA. These V and J calls are TCRdb output, not the study's own analysis. The sample has approximately 800 distinct CDR3 sequences on record, around 21% of them singletons. The ten largest clones capture around 19% of the sample.

The V and J genes are TRBV27 and TRBJ2-7; TRBD2 matches 9 bases in the middle. Sequences were derived from sorted CD4+ T cells from blood (whether regulatory or conventional is not recorded), sampled 30 days after allogeneic stem cell transplant. The sequence was collected from a human patient who had an allogeneic stem cell transplant, so the T cells may come from the graft donor. For the CDR3, the sequence is CASSLSGRKSSYEQYF. The nucleotide sequence reads TGTGCCAGCAGTTTGAGCGGGAGGAAGAGCTCCTACGAGCAGTACTTC.